This T cell receptor beta chain was sequenced during a study of blood T cell repertoires in COVID-19. With V trimmed by 6 bases and J by 4 bases, 12 bases remained unmatched. Looked up from germline, CDR1 is LNHDA and CDR2 is SQIVND (reference sequence). This CDR3 is 15 amino acids long. This table comes from immunoSEQ multiplex PCR, and its TCRdb copy is limited to in-frame clones, with some not included. Of about 300,000 clones listed, just under 90% are singletons. The V gene is TRBV19, the J gene TRBJ2-7; 7 positions match TRBD2. Sample: PBMCs or T cells enriched from blood (not recorded which). This sequence was found in a woman in her fifties or sixties who had been exposed to COVID-19. CDR3 nucleotide sequence: TGTGCCAGTAGCTTCGGGGAGGGAAGCGGTTACGAGCAGTACTTC. Encoded protein: CASSFGEGSGYEQYF.